This TCR beta chain originates from a study of OX40 agonist ivuxolimab in advanced cancers. Study-wide context: Partial responses were achieved by three patients: one hepatocellular carcinoma, two cutaneous melanoma. General study findings and limits: Expanded clones were, on average, more numerous among CD8+ T cells than CD4+.

Some clones are missing from TCRdb's copy, which holds only in-frame ones; the method was immunoSEQ multiplex PCR. The data hold about 30,000 clones, with about 74% observed a single time. With respect to this clone: Its antigen is not known.

This CDR3 comprises 15 residues. Germline CDR1 reads WNHNN; CDR2 reads SYGVQD (reference sequence). V dropped 1 base and J dropped 3 bases, with 13 bases sitting between them. This sequence joins TRBV10-1 and TRBJ2-7, with D possibly TRBD2 on 6 matching bases. The sample in question was CD4+ or CD8+ T cells sorted from blood, obtained in a trial of the OX40 agonist ivuxolimab. The clonotype originates from an adult with an advanced solid tumor such as melanoma, head and neck, liver or kidney cancer. In DNA, the CDR3 is TGCGCCAGCAGTGAGTTCCGCCTGGGACTCTACGAGCAGTACGTC. This codes for CASSEFRLGLYEQYV.